These 17 T cell receptor beta chains were sequenced from one sample in a study of beta chain features in type 1 diabetes. Every bit of the isolated RNA underwent reverse transcription, so sequencing read expressed TCRB transcripts. TCRdb's table, derived via immunoSEQ multiplex PCR, lists solely in-frame clones and lacks some. This table has 130,000 to 150,000 clones, around a tenth appearing once. The sample comprised central memory CD4+ T cells from blood. Source of these receptors: a man aged 18 to 30 in good health.

V is TRBV9 and J is TRBJ1-6; D remains ambiguous. This CDR3 is 14 amino acids long. The germline V and J ends were trimmed by 4 bases and 7 bases, with 12 bases remaining between them. Germline-derived CDR1 and CDR2 are SGDLS and YYNGEE. In DNA form, the CDR3 reads TGTGCCAGCAGCTCCAAATCTCGGAATTCACCCCTCCACTTT. As protein: CASSSKSRNSPLHF.

The chain combines TRBV19 with TRBJ2-5; 9 bases agree with TRBD2. Germline V gives CDR1 LNHDA, CDR2 SQIVND (reference sequence). Trimming removed 1 base from V and 6 bases from J; junction bases left unmatched: 9. The CDR3 is 16 amino acids. The CDR3 DNA is TGTGCCAGTAGTATAGGGGAGCGGGGGGCCCTGAAGACCCAGTACTTC. Residues: CASSIGERGALKTQYF.

This clone was detected a few times. The chain employs TRBV7-8 and TRBJ2-5, with a tentative D call TRBD1 (5 bases). CDR1 is SGHVS and CDR2 is FQNEAQ in the germline V gene. This CDR3 region has 14 residues. The ends were cut back, 5 bases at V and 3 bases at J, with 13 bases in the middle. DNA of the CDR3: TGTGCCAGCAGCCCCGGAGACAGCAAAGAGACCCAGTACTTC. It translates to CASSPGDSKETQYF.

The rearrangement links TRBV6-1 to TRBJ1-5; D gene unclear. V was cut by 3 bases and J by 6 bases, with 18 bases left in between. Germline CDR1 MNHNS, CDR2 SASEGT. CDR3 length: 16 amino acids. Written as DNA, the CDR3 is TGTGCCAGCAGTGATTCGTACGGAACTCGGGTTCAGCCCCAGCATTTT. Its protein is CASSDSYGTRVQPQHF.

V gene TRBV28 combines with J gene TRBJ2-7; no clear D. The CDR3 totals 14 residues. From germline, CDR1 is MDHEN and CDR2 SYDVKM. Trimming removed 2 bases from V and 0 bases from J, with 8 bases in between. The CDR3 protein is CASSLQSDSYEQYF. DNA of the CDR3: TGTGCCAGCAGTTTACAGTCCGACTCCTACGAGCAGTACTTC.

In its sample, this clone was seen a few times. The chain is built from TRBV10-3 and TRBJ2-3, with D perhaps TRBD1 (5 bases). CDR1 is ENHRY and CDR2 is SYGVKD in the germline V gene. The CDR3 extends over 14 amino acids. Trimming left V 0 bases short and J 3 bases short, with 7 bases between. The CDR3 DNA follows: TGTGCCATCAGTGAGTCAACAGGAACAGATACGCAGTATTTT. Its translation: CAISESTGTDTQYF.

The chain has TRBV19 and TRBJ1-1; possibly TRBD1 for D (6 bases). CDR1 and CDR2 (germline): LNHDA, SQIVND (reference sequence). The CDR3 has 15 residues. V dropped 2 bases and J dropped 2 bases, with 12 bases sitting between them. The DNA for the CDR3 is TGTGCCAGTAGTATAACAGGGCTCGGAAACACTGAAGCTTTCTTT. This gives the protein CASSITGLGNTEAFF.

V and J are TRBV7-8 and TRBJ2-3, with D possibly TRBD2 on 5 matching bases. The CDR3 contains 16 residues. Germline CDR1 SGHVS, CDR2 FQNEAQ. The V end was cut by 0 bases, the J end by 3 bases, with 13 bases between. CDR3 amino acids: CASSLAGSRETDTQYF. In nucleotides, the CDR3 is TGTGCCAGCAGCTTAGCGGGGAGTAGGGAGACAGATACGCAGTATTTT.

The chain has TRBV7-7 and TRBJ2-7, with 7 nucleotides matching TRBD1. Germline assignment: CDR1 SSHAT and CDR2 FNYEAQ (reference sequence). The length of the CDR3 is 14 residues. Losses at the gene ends were 5 bases for V and 4 bases for J; bases not matched to a gene: 8. The CDR3 nucleotides read TGTGCCAGCAGCACCCGACAGGGTAGTTACGAGCAGTACTTC. This sequence encodes CASSTRQGSYEQYF.

There are many counts of this clone. The chain recombines TRBV2 with TRBJ2-1; D gene unclear. The CDR3 sequence is 11 residues long. The V gene lost 4 bases and the J gene lost 5 bases, with 3 bases spanning the gap. In germline, CDR1 is SNHLY, CDR2 FYNNEI. The CDR3 region is CASSGDNEQFF. For the CDR3, the DNA is TGTGCCAGCAGTGGCGACAATGAGCAGTTCTTC.

This chain connects TRBV2 to TRBJ2-3, with a weak D call TRBD2 (6 bases). The CDR3 has 14 residues. Looked up from germline, CDR1 is SNHLY and CDR2 is FYNNEI. Trimming removed 5 bases at V and 4 bases at J, with 13 bases between. DNA of the CDR3: TGTGCCAGCAGTAGGGACTCCCTCGCAGATACGCAGTATTTT. Residues: CASSRDSLADTQYF.

The table lists this clone with a few counts. This chain joins TRBV5-1 and TRBJ2-2, with 8 nucleotides matching TRBD1. CDR1 and CDR2 (germline): SGHRS, YFSETQ. J was trimmed by 7 bases and V by 5 bases; bases with no gene match: 13. The CDR3 runs 16 residues. This CDR3 is CASRDSRTGNVGELFF. The CDR3 region has the DNA TGCGCCAGCAGGGACTCTCGGACAGGGAATGTCGGGGAGCTGTTTTTT.

This clone has just a few counts. The chain joins TRBV5-1 to TRBJ1-1, with unresolved D. Trimming removed 0 bases at V and 4 bases at J, with 13 bases between. The CDR3 totals 15 residues. Germline V gives CDR1 SGHRS, CDR2 YFSETQ. The CDR3 nucleotides read TGCGCCAGCAGCTTGGAACCGGGAGGCGTCACTGAAGCTTTCTTT. Protein: CASSLEPGGVTEAFF.

The chain has TRBV6-5 and TRBJ2-5; 7 nucleotides agree with TRBD1. The CDR3 totals 13 residues. The V gene's germline CDR1 is MNHEY and CDR2 SVGAGI. J was trimmed by 4 bases and V by 5 bases; bases with no gene match: 4. For the CDR3, the DNA is TGTGCCAGCAGTCGACAGGGTGGAGAGACCCAGTACTTC. Amino acid sequence: CASSRQGGETQYF.

The rearrangement joins TRBV7-2 to TRBJ2-7, with 8 bases fitting TRBD2. Trimming removed 5 bases from V and 0 bases from J; junction bases left unmatched: 6. Germline V gene lookup returns CDR1 SGHTA and CDR2 FQGNSA. The CDR3 is made up of 15 amino acids. The CDR3 reads CASSLTGGSSYEQYF. The CDR3 nucleotides are TGTGCCAGCAGCCTAACGGGGGGGAGCTCCTACGAGCAGTACTTC.

This clone occurred a few times. The chain employs TRBV29-1 and TRBJ1-3, with a weak D call TRBD1 (5 bases). Trimming stripped 6 bases from V and 2 bases from J, with 11 bases between. The germline CDR1 and CDR2 sequences are SQVTM and ANQGSEA. CDR3 length: 13 residues. In nucleotides, the CDR3 is TGCAGCGTACAAAGGGGCACTGGAAACACCATATATTTT. Translated, it gives CSVQRGTGNTIYF. Full variable domain (outside the CDR3, taken from reference TRBV29-1 and TRBJ1-3): SAVISQKPSRDICQRGTSLTIQCQVDSQVTMMFWYRQQPGQSLTLIATANQGSEATYESGFVIDKFPISRPNLTFSTLTVSNMSPEDSSIYLCSVQRGTGNTIYFGEGSWLTVV.

This clone was seen only a few times. The chain has TRBV6-6 and TRBJ2-7; TRBD1 matches at 8 bases. CDR1 is MNHNY, CDR2 SVGAGI, per germline (reference sequence). J lost 0 bases, V lost 6 bases, and 4 bases had no gene match. This CDR3 has 14 residues. DNA for the CDR3: TGTGCCAGCAGGAGACAGGGGAACTCCTACGAGCAGTACTTC. Amino acids: CASRRQGNSYEQYF.